A single sample is the source of the 3 T cell receptor beta chains below, sequenced in a study of T-cell memory formation after mild COVID-19. TCRdb analysed the 5' RACE reads with MiXCR anew, one entry per CDR3 protein. This sample has roughly 70,000 distinct CDR3 sequences, with 16% found just once. The sample was PBMCs or a T cell subset sorted from them (not recorded which). Receptors originate from an adult woman who had mild COVID-19 (a few samples of this study predate the infection). Cell type and time point are not known.

This clonotype was observed a few times. The CDR3 nucleotides read TGTGCCAGCAGTTACTCGATAAGGGGGTCGAACGGGGAGCTGTTTTTT. This gives the protein CASSYSIRGSNGELFF. This chain joins TRBV6-5 and TRBJ2-2, with a tentative D call TRBD1 (6 bases). There are 16 residues in the CDR3. Germline assignment: CDR1 MNHEY and CDR2 SVGAGI. V lost 0 bases, J lost 7 bases, and 15 bases lay in between.

This clonotype was seen a few times. V usage is TRBV6-4 and J usage is TRBJ2-3; D unclear. Germline V gene data show CDR1 as MRHNA and CDR2 as SNTAGT. This CDR3 region has 11 residues. Deletions cut 4 bases from V and 5 bases from J, with 4 bases between. This CDR3 is CASSGGDTQYF. The CDR3 DNA reads as TGTGCCAGCAGTGGGGGAGATACGCAGTATTTT.

CDR3 DNA sequence: TGTGCCAGCAGCTTAGGGGGACAGTCCTACGAGCAGTACTTC. Translated, it gives CASSLGGQSYEQYF. The chain recombines TRBV7-9 with TRBJ2-7, with 7 bases aligning to TRBD1. V lost 1 base to trimming and J lost 1 base; unmatched junction nucleotides: 1. The CDR3 is made up of 14 amino acids. Germline V gives CDR1 SEHNR, CDR2 FQNEAQ (reference sequence). The whole variable domain, filled in from reference TRBV7-9 and TRBJ2-7, reads DTGVSQNPRHKITKRGQNVTFRCDPISEHNRLYWYRQTLGQGPEFLTYFQNEAQLEKSRLLSDRFSAERPKGSFSTLEIQRTEQGDSAMYLCASSLGGQSYEQYFGPGTRLTVT.